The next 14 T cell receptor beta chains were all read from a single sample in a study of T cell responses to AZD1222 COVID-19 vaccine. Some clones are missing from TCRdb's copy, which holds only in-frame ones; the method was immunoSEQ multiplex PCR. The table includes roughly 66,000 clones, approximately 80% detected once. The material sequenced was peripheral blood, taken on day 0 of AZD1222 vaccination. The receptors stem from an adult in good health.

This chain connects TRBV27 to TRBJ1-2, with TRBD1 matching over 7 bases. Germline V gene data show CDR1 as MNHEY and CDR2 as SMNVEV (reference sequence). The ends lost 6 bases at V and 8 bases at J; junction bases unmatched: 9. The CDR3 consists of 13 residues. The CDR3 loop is CASRSGGLGGYTF. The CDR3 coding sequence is TGTGCCAGCAGATCAGGGGGATTGGGCGGCTACACCTTC.

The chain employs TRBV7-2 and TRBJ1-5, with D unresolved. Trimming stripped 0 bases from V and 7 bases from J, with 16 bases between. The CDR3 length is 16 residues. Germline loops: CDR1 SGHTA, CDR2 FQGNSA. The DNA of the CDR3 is TGTGCCAGCAGCTTAGCAGTGATGGCGACTGGGCAGCCCCAGCATTTT. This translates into CASSLAVMATGQPQHF.

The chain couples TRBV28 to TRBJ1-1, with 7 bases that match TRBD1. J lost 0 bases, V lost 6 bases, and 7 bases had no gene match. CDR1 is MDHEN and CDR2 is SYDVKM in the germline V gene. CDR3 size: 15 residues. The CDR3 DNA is TGTGCCAGCAGCTCTAGACAGGGTATGAACACTGAAGCTTTCTTT. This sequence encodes CASSSRQGMNTEAFF.

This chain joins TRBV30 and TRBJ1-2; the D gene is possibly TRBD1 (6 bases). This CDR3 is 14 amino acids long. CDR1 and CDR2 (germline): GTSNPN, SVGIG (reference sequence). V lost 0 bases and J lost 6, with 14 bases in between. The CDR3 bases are TGTGCCTGGAGTGTACAACCAGGGGCCCATGGCTACACCTTC. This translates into CAWSVQPGAHGYTF.

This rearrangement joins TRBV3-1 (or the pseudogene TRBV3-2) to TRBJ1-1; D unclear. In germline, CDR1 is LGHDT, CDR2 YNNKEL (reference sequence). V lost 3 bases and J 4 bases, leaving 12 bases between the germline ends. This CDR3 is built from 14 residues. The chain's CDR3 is CASSHAQKSTEAFF. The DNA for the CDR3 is TGTGCCAGCAGCCACGCTCAAAAGAGCACTGAAGCTTTCTTT.

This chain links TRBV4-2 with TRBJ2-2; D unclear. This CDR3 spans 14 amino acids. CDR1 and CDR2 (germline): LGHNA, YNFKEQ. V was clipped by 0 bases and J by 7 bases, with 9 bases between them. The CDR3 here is CASSQEVGGGELFF. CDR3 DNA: TGTGCCAGCAGCCAAGAGGTGGGCGGCGGGGAGCTGTTTTTT.

The DNA of the CDR3 is TGTGCCAGCAGCGCACAGGGGGTAGACTACACCTTC. Amino acids: CASSAQGVDYTF. The J gene is TRBJ1-2, the V gene TRBV9; 8 bases line up with TRBD1. V lost 3 bases, J lost 10 bases, and 5 bases stayed unmatched. The CDR3 is 12 amino acids. CDR1 is SGDLS and CDR2 is YYNGEE in the germline V gene.

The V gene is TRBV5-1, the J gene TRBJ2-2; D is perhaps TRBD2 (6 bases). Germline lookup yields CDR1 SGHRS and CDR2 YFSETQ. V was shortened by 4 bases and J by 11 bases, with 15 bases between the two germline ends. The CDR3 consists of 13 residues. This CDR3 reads CASSRSRDSELFF. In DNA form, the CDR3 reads TGCGCCAGCAGCCGCTCTCGGGACTCCGAGCTGTTTTTT. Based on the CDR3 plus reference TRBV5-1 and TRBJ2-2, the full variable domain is KAGVTQTPRYLIKTRGQQVTLSCSPISGHRSVSWYQQTPGQGLQFLFEYFSETQRNKGNFPGRFSGRQFSNSRSEMNVSTLELGDSALYLCASSRSRDSELFFGEGSRLTVL.

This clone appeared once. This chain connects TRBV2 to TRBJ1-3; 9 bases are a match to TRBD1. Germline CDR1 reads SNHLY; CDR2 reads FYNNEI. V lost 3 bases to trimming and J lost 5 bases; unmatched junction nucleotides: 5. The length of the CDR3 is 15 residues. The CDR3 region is CASSERGQGRNTIYF. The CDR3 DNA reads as TGTGCCAGCAGTGAGAGGGGACAGGGAAGAAACACCATATATTTT.

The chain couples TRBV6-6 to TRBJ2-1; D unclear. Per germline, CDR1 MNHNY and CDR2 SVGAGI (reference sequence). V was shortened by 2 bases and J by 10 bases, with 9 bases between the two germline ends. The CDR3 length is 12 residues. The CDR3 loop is CASSYGLVEQFF. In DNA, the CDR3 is TGTGCCAGCAGTTACGGGCTGGTCGAGCAGTTCTTC.

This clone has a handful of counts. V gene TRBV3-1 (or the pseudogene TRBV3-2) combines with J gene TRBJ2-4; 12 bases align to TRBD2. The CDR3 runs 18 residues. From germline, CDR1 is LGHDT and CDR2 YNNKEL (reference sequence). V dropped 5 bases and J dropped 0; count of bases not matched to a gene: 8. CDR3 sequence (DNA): TGTGCCAGCAGCTCGGGAGCTAGCGGGGGGGTAGCCAAAAACATTCAGTACTTC. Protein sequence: CASSSGASGGVAKNIQYF.

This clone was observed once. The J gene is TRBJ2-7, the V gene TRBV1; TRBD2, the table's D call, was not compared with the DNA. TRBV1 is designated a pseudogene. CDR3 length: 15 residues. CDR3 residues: CTSSRGGGDSYEQYF. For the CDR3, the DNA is TGCACCAGCAGCCGGGGGGGCGGTGACTCCTACGAGCAGTACTTC.

In nucleotides, the CDR3 is TGTGCCAGCAGTCACTCTAGGGTTTCTGGCACAGATACGCAGTATTTT. It encodes CASSHSRVSGTDTQYF. The chain has TRBV28 and TRBJ2-3; D not resolved. V dropped 5 bases and J dropped 1 base, with 16 bases sitting between them. CDR1 is MDHEN, CDR2 SYDVKM, per germline. CDR3 length: 16 residues. Based on the CDR3 plus reference TRBV28 and TRBJ2-3, the full variable domain is DVKVTQSSRYLVKRTGEKVFLECVQDMDHENMFWYRQDPGLGLRLIYFSYDVKMKEKGDIPEGYSVSREKKERFSLILESASTNQTSMYLCASSHSRVSGTDTQYFGPGTRLTVL.

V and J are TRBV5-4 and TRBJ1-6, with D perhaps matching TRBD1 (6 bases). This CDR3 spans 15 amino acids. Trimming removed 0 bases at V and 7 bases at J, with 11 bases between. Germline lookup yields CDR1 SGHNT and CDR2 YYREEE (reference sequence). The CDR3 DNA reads TGTGCCAGCAGCTTGGCGGACAGAATGAATTCACCCCTCCACTTT. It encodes CASSLADRMNSPLHF.